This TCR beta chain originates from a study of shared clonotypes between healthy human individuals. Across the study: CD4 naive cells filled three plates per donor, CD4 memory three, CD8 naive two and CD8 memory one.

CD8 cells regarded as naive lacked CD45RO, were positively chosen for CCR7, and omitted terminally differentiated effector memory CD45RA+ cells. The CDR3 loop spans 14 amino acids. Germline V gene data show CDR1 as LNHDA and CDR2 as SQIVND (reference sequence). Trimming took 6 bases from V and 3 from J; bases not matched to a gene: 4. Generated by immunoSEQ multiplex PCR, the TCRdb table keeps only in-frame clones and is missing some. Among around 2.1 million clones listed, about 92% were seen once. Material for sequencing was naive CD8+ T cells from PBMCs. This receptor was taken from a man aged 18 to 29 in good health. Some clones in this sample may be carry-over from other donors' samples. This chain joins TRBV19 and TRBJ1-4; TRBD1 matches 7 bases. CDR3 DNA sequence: TGTGCCAGTAGCCCCAGGGGGGCTAATGAAAAACTGTTTTTT. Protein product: CASSPRGANEKLFF.